The 25 T cell receptor beta chains in this list originate from one sample, sequenced in a study of cytomegalovirus exposure and HLA in healthy donors (dated by TCRdb to about 2017). Libraries were constructed by the immunoSEQ multiplex PCR assay. A mixture of 60 forward primers for TCR Vbeta segments and 13 reverse primers for TCR Jbeta segments was used in the multiplex PCR. TCRdb carries this immuneACCESS record with in-frame sequences only. Its versions omit some clonotypes, under half of them owing to an unresolved V gene in the studies checked, with the rest unexplained. The sample data list roughly 52,000 clones, and less than 70% of these were observed just once. Clones ranked in the top ten supply 12% of the sample. Sequencing was performed on PBMCs. The receptors stem from a human donor in good health.

The J gene is TRBJ2-4, the V gene TRBV2, with D perhaps matching TRBD2 (5 bases). The CDR3 extends over 16 amino acids. Trimming stripped 8 bases from V and 3 bases from J, with 20 bases between. The germline gives CDR1 SNHLY, CDR2 FYNNEI. The CDR3, as DNA: TGTGCCAGCTGCTTAGAGGCTGCCGGGGACAAAAACATTCAGTACTTC. It codes for CASCLEAAGDKNIQYF.

The V call is TRBV7-2, the J call TRBJ2-3; 9 bases match TRBD2. Germline CDR1 is SGHTA and CDR2 is FQGNSA. The CDR3 extends over 16 amino acids. Trimming removed 2 bases from V and 3 bases from J; junction bases left unmatched: 6. CDR3 protein: CASSLRRGGGTDTQYF. The CDR3 DNA follows: TGTGCCAGCAGCTTACGTCGCGGGGGGGGGACAGATACGCAGTATTTT.

This rearrangement joins TRBV5-4 to TRBJ1-3; D remains ambiguous. Germline V gene lookup returns CDR1 SGHNT and CDR2 YYREEE (reference sequence). The CDR3 contains 15 residues. Trimming took 4 bases from V and 5 from J, leaving 16 bases between them. The DNA of the CDR3 is TGTGCCAGCAGCGGAGGTAGGCAGATTCGAAACACCATATATTTT. Protein: CASSGGRQIRNTIYF.

The gene calls are TRBV6-6 and TRBJ2-5; 8 bases line up with TRBD2. The CDR3 totals 15 residues. Per the germline V gene, CDR1 is MNHNY and CDR2 is SVGAGI (reference sequence). J was trimmed by 2 bases and V by 6 bases; bases with no gene match: 8. CDR3 sequence (DNA): TGTGCCAGCAGCCCCTCGGGAGGGTCGCAAGAGACCCAGTACTTC. Its protein is CASSPSGGSQETQYF.

The chain recombines TRBV30 with TRBJ2-7; 8 nucleotides align to TRBD2. The V gene end was trimmed by 4 bases and the J gene end by 4 bases; junction bases not matched to a gene: 9. The CDR3 sequence is 14 residues long. Germline CDR1 is GTSNPN and CDR2 is SVGIG (reference sequence). CDR3 amino acids: CAWTPGGVGYEQYF. The CDR3 DNA sequence: TGTGCCTGGACCCCCGGGGGGGTAGGTTACGAGCAGTACTTC.

This clone was counted only a few times. This rearrangement joins TRBV2 to TRBJ2-7; tentative D call: TRBD2 (7 bases). The CDR3 runs 13 residues. V gave up 6 bases and J gave up 5 bases, with 14 bases separating them. CDR1 and CDR2 (germline): SNHLY, FYNNEI. CDR3: CASSLVGGHEQYF. In nucleotides, the CDR3 is TGTGCCAGCAGCCTCGTGGGGGGGCACGAGCAGTACTTC.

The rearrangement joins TRBV5-1 to TRBJ2-5; 8 bases line up with TRBD1. The V and J ends lost 3 bases and 1 base, in that order; junction bases with no gene match: 2. Germline CDR1 and CDR2: SGHRS and YFSETQ. The CDR3 has 14 residues. The CDR3 nucleotides are TGCGCCAGCAGCTCGGGACAGGTCCAAGAGACCCAGTACTTC. This gives the protein CASSSGQVQETQYF.

This chain connects TRBV30 to TRBJ1-2, with D hard to call. V lost 0 bases to trimming and J lost 8 bases, with 16 bases between them. This CDR3 is 14 amino acids long. Germline V gene data show CDR1 as GTSNPN and CDR2 as SVGIG (reference sequence). This chain's CDR3 is CAWSVPPGIRGYTF. The CDR3 DNA reads TGTGCCTGGAGTGTACCCCCGGGGATCAGGGGCTACACCTTC.

The chain is built from TRBV9 and TRBJ2-2; 11 positions match TRBD1. With 4 bases clipped from V and 5 bases from J, the junction kept 13 bases outside the gene matches. Germline lookup yields CDR1 SGDLS and CDR2 YYNGEE. The CDR3 sequence is 18 residues long. DNA for the CDR3: TGTGCCAGCAGCCCCGGACAGGGGGCTGCCCTTAGAACCGGGGAGCTGTTTTTT. It is translated as CASSPGQGAALRTGELFF.

The rearrangement links TRBV6-1 to TRBJ2-7; 14 bases map to TRBD2. The J segment lost 6 bases and the V segment lost 2 bases, leaving 12 bases of the junction unmatched. The CDR3 covers 18 residues. CDR1 is MNHNS, CDR2 SASEGT, per germline. The CDR3 region has the DNA TGTGCCAGCAGTGAAACCCCTCCGGGACTAGCGGGGGCCTTCGAGCAGTACTTC. Translating it yields CASSETPPGLAGAFEQYF.

This chain links TRBV9 with TRBJ2-1; the D is unclear. This CDR3 region has 15 residues. The V gene's germline CDR1 is SGDLS and CDR2 YYNGEE. V lost 0 bases and J lost 5, with 12 bases in between. The chain's CDR3 is CASSVAPTLNNEQFF. The DNA for the CDR3 is TGTGCCAGCAGCGTAGCTCCCACTCTTAACAATGAGCAGTTCTTC. Filled out from reference TRBV9 and TRBJ2-1, the complete variable domain reads DSGVTQTPKHLITATGQRVTLRCSPRSGDLSVYWYQQSLDQGLQFLIQYYNGEERAKGNILERFSAQQFPDLHSELNLSSLELGDSALYFCASSVAPTLNNEQFFGPGTRLTVL.

In DNA form, the CDR3 reads TGCGCCAGCAGCACCAGCTCTGGGGCCAACGTCCTGACTTTC. Its protein product is CASSTSSGANVLTF. This chain links TRBV5-1 with TRBJ2-6; D ambiguous. CDR1 and CDR2 from the germline V gene are SGHRS and YFSETQ. This CDR3 is built from 14 residues. The V end was cut by 4 bases, the J end by 0 bases, with 5 bases between.

The CDR3 is CASSPGQGQETQYF. The CDR3 region has the DNA TGTGCCAGCAGTCCCGGACAGGGGCAAGAGACCCAGTACTTC. J is TRBJ2-5 and V is TRBV27; 9 nucleotides agree with TRBD1. Trimming cost V 5 bases and J 2 bases; bases outside gene matches: 3. The germline V gene has CDR1 MNHEY and CDR2 SMNVEV (reference sequence). The CDR3 is 14 residues long.

V gene TRBV19 combines with J gene TRBJ2-7; 7 bases match TRBD1. Germline-derived CDR1 and CDR2 are LNHDA and SQIVND (reference sequence). Trimming took 5 bases from V and 4 from J; bases not matched to a gene: 5. This CDR3 region has 13 residues. The CDR3 here is CASSPGTVYEQYF. The CDR3 DNA reads as TGTGCCAGTAGTCCAGGGACAGTTTACGAGCAGTACTTC.

Comment on this clone: The junction departs from germline at one end; a sequencing error may be responsible. The chain is built from TRBV5-6 and TRBJ1-2; D is perhaps TRBD1 (6 bases). Germline CDR1 and CDR2: SGHDT and YYEEEE. The CDR3 has 14 amino acids. DNA for the CDR3: TGTGCCAGCAGCTCAACAGGGCCCACTTATGGCTACCCCTTC. Protein product: CASSSTGPTYGYPF.

This clone was seen a handful of times. This chain links TRBV12-5 with TRBJ1-6; no reliable D call. V was pared by 6 bases and J by 4 bases, with 16 bases between. The CDR3 is made up of 16 amino acids. The germline V gene encodes CDR1 LGHNT and CDR2 FRNRAP. The CDR3 DNA reads as TGTGCTAGTGGGACCCCCGGACTAGCTTATAATTCACCCCTCCACTTT. As protein: CASGTPGLAYNSPLHF.

The chain combines TRBV7-2 with TRBJ1-5; 7 bases match TRBD1. With V trimmed by 5 bases and J by 1 base, 8 bases remained unmatched. Per germline, CDR1 SGHTA and CDR2 FQGNSA. The CDR3 consists of 16 residues. As DNA, the CDR3 is TGTGCCAGCAGCCCTCGGGACAGTATAAGCAATCAGCCCCAGCATTTT. This encodes CASSPRDSISNQPQHF.

The chain recombines TRBV5-4 with TRBJ1-1; TRBD1 matches 9 bases. This CDR3 contains 15 residues. Germline V gene sequence: CDR1 SGHNT, CDR2 YYREEE (reference sequence). V shed 4 bases and J 6 bases; nucleotides not matched to a gene: 10. CDR3 region: CASSPKGGQGPEAFF. CDR3 DNA: TGTGCCAGCAGCCCTAAGGGGGGACAGGGTCCTGAAGCTTTCTTT.

Note on this clone: One junction end disagrees with the germline gene, perhaps due to a read error. The rearrangement uses TRBV29-1 and TRBJ1-2; D perhaps matches TRBD1 (5 bases). The CDR3 is made up of 14 amino acids. Per germline, CDR1 SQVTM and CDR2 ANQGSEA. CDR3 in amino acids: CSVLGGKTNYGYPF. Written as DNA, the CDR3 is TGCAGCGTTCTGGGGGGGAAAACTAACTATGGCTACCCCTTC.

The chain has TRBV7-3 and TRBJ1-1; TRBD1 is a possible D gene (6 bases). V lost 0 bases and J lost 1, with 12 bases in between. The CDR3 has 16 residues. The germline gives CDR1 SGHTA, CDR2 FQGTGA. The DNA for the CDR3 is TGTGCCAGCAGCTTAACTCCAGGGGCGACGAACACTGAAGCTTTCTTT. It specifies CASSLTPGATNTEAFF.

The chain carries TRBV5-1 and TRBJ1-2, with D unclear. Germline V gene sequence: CDR1 SGHRS, CDR2 YFSETQ. This CDR3 is built from 12 residues. The ends were cut back, 1 base at V and 3 bases at J, with 4 bases in the middle. CDR3 coding DNA: TGCGCCAGCAGCTTGCTAGACTATGGCTACACCTTC. Amino acid sequence: CASSLLDYGYTF.

The chain joins TRBV5-1 to TRBJ2-7; TRBD1 is a possible D gene (6 bases). This CDR3 has 14 residues. In germline, CDR1 is SGHRS, CDR2 YFSETQ. V lost 0 bases, J lost 5 bases, and 12 bases lay in between. The CDR3: CASSLAGAGNEQYF. In nucleotides, the CDR3 is TGCGCCAGCAGCTTGGCAGGGGCCGGTAACGAGCAGTACTTC.

As to this clone: The conserved phenylalanine or tryptophan is not found at the CDR3 terminus, so this likely reflects a read error. Because the CDR3's place on the DNA is in doubt, the DNA is left out and the CDR3 is given as listed by TCRdb. This chain joins TRBV6-5 and TRBJ1-1. The CDR3 extends over 12 residues, inclusive of both ends. Germline CDR1 is MNHEY and CDR2 is SVGAGI. The chain's CDR3 is CASSRQNEGIFC.

The chain carries TRBV5-1 and TRBJ2-5, with D possibly being TRBD1 (6 bases). The germline V gene has CDR1 SGHRS and CDR2 YFSETQ. The CDR3 length is 15 residues. The V and J ends lost 0 bases and 4 bases respectively, with 13 bases between them. This chain's CDR3 is CASSLASTGSETQYF. The CDR3 DNA reads as TGCGCCAGCAGCTTGGCCTCTACAGGGTCAGAGACCCAGTACTTC.

This clone showed up just a few times. The chain recombines TRBV7-2 with TRBJ2-3; no clear D. The CDR3 covers 14 residues. The V and J ends lost 5 bases and 2 bases respectively, with 11 bases between them. CDR1 and CDR2 from the germline V gene are SGHTA and FQGNSA. The DNA of the CDR3 is TGTGCCAGCAGCCGCTCCCGGTACACAGATACGCAGTATTTT. Protein sequence: CASSRSRYTDTQYF.